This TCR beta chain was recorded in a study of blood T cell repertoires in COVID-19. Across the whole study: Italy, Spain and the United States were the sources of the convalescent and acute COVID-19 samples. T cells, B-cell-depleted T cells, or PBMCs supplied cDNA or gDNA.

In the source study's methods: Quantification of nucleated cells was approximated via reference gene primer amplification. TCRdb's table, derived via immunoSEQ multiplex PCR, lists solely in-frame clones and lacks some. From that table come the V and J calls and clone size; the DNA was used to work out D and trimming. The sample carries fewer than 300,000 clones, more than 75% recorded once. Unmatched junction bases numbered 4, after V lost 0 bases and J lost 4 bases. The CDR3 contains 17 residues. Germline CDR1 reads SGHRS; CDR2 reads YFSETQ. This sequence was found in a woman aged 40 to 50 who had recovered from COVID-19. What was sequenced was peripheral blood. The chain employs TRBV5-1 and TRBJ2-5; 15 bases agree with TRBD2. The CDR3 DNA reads TGCGCCAGCAGCTTGGTTGGACTAGCGGGAGGGCTAGAGACCCAGTACTTC. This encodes CASSLVGLAGGLETQYF. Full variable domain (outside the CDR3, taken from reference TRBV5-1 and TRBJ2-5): KAGVTQTPRYLIKTRGQQVTLSCSPISGHRSVSWYQQTPGQGLQFLFEYFSETQRNKGNFPGRFSGRQFSNSRSEMNVSTLELGDSALYLCASSLVGLAGGLETQYFGPGTRLLVL.